This T cell receptor (beta chain) was retrieved from a study of human T cells and chemical hapten exposure (TCRdb year 2021). For the wider study: For sensitization, 2% DPC in acetone was applied to a roughly 2 cm by roughly 2 cm area of upper inner arm skin. Patients additionally received weekly therapeutic DPC doses to the scalp throughout the roughly 25-week study period. Patch tests used Finn chambers with 0.01% DPC on the upper back, scored after 6 days by International Contact Dermatitis Research Group standards. Alopecia areata with under or over 50% scalp involvement, alopecia totalis and alopecia universalis were represented in the patient cohort, which was mostly female. The libraries were sequenced as a pool, and the TCR yield per sample differed mostly because of small variations in library volumes within the pool. This study followed changes in the peripheral blood TCR repertoire in vivo during primary and secondary sensitization of alopecia patients to the hapten diphenylcyclopropenone (DPC). Blood samples were taken from patients before sensitization (week 0) and then at 2, 6 and about 24 weeks after DPC sensitization. Blood for TCR sequencing was provided by twenty-nine alopecia patients at one to four time points (pre-sensitization, 2, 6 and 24 weeks). The paper's findings and limits, for the study overall: DPC sensitization did not change the number of TCRs with a frequency above 1 in 1000, and there was no evidence of changes in global repertoire structure. Compared with pre-sensitization or healthy control sets, expanded TCRs formed significantly more large CDR3 similarity clusters, which is consistent with antigen-driven responses. The number of PT1 expanded TCRs positively correlated with patch test score, significant at thresholds 8, 16 and 32 but not 4. After repeated subsampling, the strength of the expansion versus patch-test correlation and the threshold at which it became significant changed. All patients had alopecia, a presumed autoimmune disease, so their immune response might differ from that of healthy individuals.

The sample's time point, from its label and the paper: pre-sensitization, week 0. Sample treatment or condition, as interpreted from the label and publication: therapeutic diphenylcyclopropenone sensitization with weekly scalp DPC. Blood at each patch-test visit was drawn before the patch test was applied. Patients were eligible if aged 18 to 70, diagnosed with alopecia and judged suitable for DPC therapy, and pregnant patients were excluded. Total RNA was extracted from unfractionated whole blood collected in Tempus Blood RNA tubes. As regards this clonotype: It lacks a known antigen. Base qualities are not at hand, and no much larger clone is one base apart.

The germline V gene yields SGHAT for CDR1 and FQNNGV for CDR2. The germline V and J ends show losses of 4 bases and 7 bases respectively, and no gene match explains 15 bases of the junction. The CDR3 holds 18 amino acids from the cysteine to the phenylalanine. Solely the CDR3 DNA is kept, with 54 bases framed from the first base. Libraries were made using RACE. TCRdb shows the sequencer as NextSeq 500. During library preparation, unique molecular identifiers were attached to individual cDNA molecules so that TCRs could be counted quantitatively and reproducibly. Both TCR alpha and TCR beta chains were sequenced from each blood RNA sample. The paper's processing steps were these. Samples had a median of roughly 98,000 TCRs, with a range from about 23,224 to 750,000. V, J and CDR3 annotation of the TCR reads was performed with the Decombinator software suite. For the PS versus PT1 abundance plots, all samples were subsampled to the same number of TCRs (28,000). Expanded TCRs were defined as absent before sensitization and observed at least eight times at the 2-week time point. Using fastp at Q25 and MiXCR, TCRdb reprocessed the public reads and kept productive beta chains. Records with the same CDR3 protein are collapsed into one entry carrying the most frequent genes and DNA. The V and J calls were determined by TCRdb, not by the authors. The sample yields more than 150,000 distinct CDR3 sequences; 25% to 30% were counted once. The ten largest clones add up to about 2.8% of the sample.

This receptor was identified in a woman in her twenties or thirties with alopecia areata. Some clones in this sample may be carry-over from other donors' samples. Rearrangement joined TRBV11-2 to TRBJ2-1; 11 of the junction bases match TRBD2. The sample here was whole blood, taken in connection with sensitization to the hapten diphenylcyclopropenone (DPC). The nucleotide sequence reads as follows: TGTGCCAGCAGCTCCCAGGGGACTAGCGGAAAAGCCCTAAATGAGCAGTTCTTC. Its translation reads: CASSSQGTSGKALNEQFF.